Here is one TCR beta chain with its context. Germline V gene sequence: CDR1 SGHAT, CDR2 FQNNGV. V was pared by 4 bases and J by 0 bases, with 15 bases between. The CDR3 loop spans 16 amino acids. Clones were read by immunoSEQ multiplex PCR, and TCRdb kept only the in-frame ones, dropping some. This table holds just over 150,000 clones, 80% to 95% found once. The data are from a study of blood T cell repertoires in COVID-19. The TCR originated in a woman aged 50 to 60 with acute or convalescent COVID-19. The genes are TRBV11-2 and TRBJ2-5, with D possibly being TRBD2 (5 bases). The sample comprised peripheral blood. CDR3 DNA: TGTGCCAGCAGCTCCGGACTTACTGGCAACCAAGAGACCCAGTACTTC. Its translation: CASSSGLTGNQETQYF. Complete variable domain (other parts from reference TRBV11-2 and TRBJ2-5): EAGVAQSPRYKIIEKRQSVAFWCNPISGHATLYWYQQILGQGPKLLIQFQNNGVVDDSQLPKDRFSAERLKGVDSTLKIQPAKLEDSAVYLCASSSGLTGNQETQYFGPGTRLLVL.